This is a list of T cell receptor beta chains from one sample in a study of Japanese encephalitis immunity and Zika vaccine responses. A single record per CDR3 protein comes from TCRdb applying MiXCR to the 5' RACE reads. Here the sample spans around 510 distinct CDR3 sequences, about 1.7% being singletons. The sample was antigen-activated CD4+ T cells from blood, cultured, taken during a Zika inactivated vaccine study. All receptors derive from an adult woman who received an inactivated Zika virus vaccine. CDR3s include the opening cysteine and the closing phenylalanine or tryptophan. The order of the fields is D gene, J gene, CDR3 length, clone size, V gene, CDR3 DNA, CDR3 protein. A D gene is named only where the DNA matches it firmly. Size is stated as how often the clone was seen (once, few, many) or a class if it is expanded.

D gene: NA; J gene: TRBJ1-1; CDR3 length: 16; clone size: hyperexpanded; V gene: TRBV4-3; CDR3 DNA: TGCGCCAGCAGCCAACCAGGGACGGGAAGGAACACTGAAGCTTTCTTT; CDR3 protein: CASSQPGTGRNTEAFF
D gene: NA; J gene: TRBJ1-5; CDR3 length: 12; clone size: medium-sized; V gene: TRBV9; CDR3 DNA: TGTGCCAGCAGGTCCGGCGGTCAGCCCCAGCATTTT; CDR3 protein: CASRSGGQPQHF
D gene: TRBD1; J gene: TRBJ1-2; CDR3 length: 12; clone size: large; V gene: TRBV27; CDR3 DNA: TGTGCCAGCAGTTTTGGACAGGGGGGCTACACCTTC; CDR3 protein: CASSFGQGGYTF
D gene: TRBD2; J gene: TRBJ2-7; CDR3 length: 13; clone size: large; V gene: TRBV4-3; CDR3 DNA: TGCGCCAGCAGCCAAGGGGAGGGGTCCGAGCAGTACTTC; CDR3 protein: CASSQGEGSEQYF
D gene: NA; J gene: TRBJ2-1; CDR3 length: 12; clone size: large; V gene: TRBV28; CDR3 DNA: TGTGCCAGCAGTTCGTTCACCAATGAGCAGTTCTTC; CDR3 protein: CASSSFTNEQFF
D gene: TRBD1; J gene: TRBJ2-2; CDR3 length: 15; clone size: medium-sized; V gene: TRBV30; CDR3 DNA: TGTGCCTGGAGTCCACCGGGACAGGTTAAGGGGGAGCTGTTTTTT; CDR3 protein: CAWSPPGQVKGELFF
D gene: TRBD1; J gene: TRBJ1-5; CDR3 length: 13; clone size: medium-sized; V gene: TRBV5-6; CDR3 DNA: TGTGCCAGCAGCTCGACAGGGACTCAGCCCCAGCATTTT; CDR3 protein: CASSSTGTQPQHF
D gene: NA; J gene: TRBJ2-7; CDR3 length: 14; clone size: large; V gene: TRBV5-6; CDR3 DNA: TGTGCCAGCAGCCGCCCCGACGTGAGGAGCGAGCAGTACTTC; CDR3 protein: CASSRPDVRSEQYF
D gene: TRBD1; J gene: TRBJ2-1; CDR3 length: 15; clone size: many; V gene: TRBV20-1; CDR3 DNA: TGCAGTGCTAGTACCGGGACAGGGGTAAACAATGAGCAGTTCTTC; CDR3 protein: CSASTGTGVNNEQFF
D gene: NA; J gene: TRBJ2-7; CDR3 length: 14; clone size: large; V gene: TRBV5-1; CDR3 DNA: TGCGCCAGCAGCCCCATGGAGAGCTCCTACGAGCAGTACTTC; CDR3 protein: CASSPMESSYEQYF